The 4 T cell receptor beta chains listed next were all sequenced from one sample in a study of T cell repertoires in cytomegalovirus infection. MiXCR, applied by TCRdb to the reads, yields one record per CDR3 protein. The sample lists 500,000 or so distinct CDR3 sequences; 16% were seen once. The sequenced sample consisted of CD8+ T cells from PBMCs. The receptors come from a human donor in good health (CMV status not recorded). Some clones in this sample may be carry-over from other donors' samples.

The table lists this clonotype with many counts. This sequence joins TRBV28 and TRBJ1-5; possibly TRBD1 for D (5 bases). CDR3 length equals 19 residues. V lost 2 bases to trimming and J lost 2 bases, with 22 bases between them. CDR1 is MDHEN, CDR2 SYDVKM, per germline. The CDR3 here is CASSLPLGQAKVGNQPQHF. The CDR3 nucleotides are TGTGCCAGCAGTTTACCCTTGGGGCAGGCCAAGGTCGGCAATCAGCCCCAGCATTTT.

This clonotype was seen repeatedly, ten times or more. This chain uses TRBV19 with TRBJ2-2; D is unresolved. V shed 0 bases and J shed 2 bases, with 22 bases lying between them. The germline CDR1 and CDR2 sequences are LNHDA and SQIVND (reference sequence). The CDR3 runs to 20 residues. This CDR3 is CASSIDALSRRPKNTGELFF. CDR3 nucleotides: TGTGCCAGTAGTATAGATGCCCTCTCGAGGAGACCAAAAAACACCGGGGAGCTGTTTTTT.

The V gene is TRBV28, the J gene TRBJ1-6; TRBD1 agrees at 8 bases. CDR1 and CDR2 from the germline V gene are MDHEN and SYDVKM. The junction had 4 bases not matched to a gene; V was cut back by 2 bases and J by 7 bases. The CDR3 totals 15 residues. CDR3 in DNA: TGTGCCAGCAGTTTACTGCAGGGGGCAAATTCACCCCTCCACTTT. As protein: CASSLLQGANSPLHF.

The table lists this clonotype with many counts. The chain uses TRBV27 and TRBJ1-1; no definite D call. V shed 2 bases and J shed 1 base, with 5 bases lying between them. The length of the CDR3 is 13 residues. Germline V CDR1 and CDR2: MNHEY, SMNVEV (reference sequence). In DNA, the CDR3 is TGTGCCAGCAGTTTACTCTGGAACACTGAAGCTTTCTTT. It is translated as CASSLLWNTEAFF.